This paragraph reports one TCR beta chain. Vbeta (60) and Jbeta (13) primers were used in the PCR. Using immunoSEQ multiplex PCR, the repertoire was profiled, and TCRdb retains in-frame clones only, with some absent. The sample yields about 130,000 clones, about 85% seen once. This sample was taken from a study of cytomegalovirus exposure and HLA in healthy donors. This sequence originates from a boy between 5 and 17 years old in good health and CMV-seronegative. Sequenced sample: PBMCs.

The DNA for the CDR3 is TGCGCCAGCAGCTTTGATACGGGGGGTCGCACTGAAGCTTTCTTT. Protein sequence: CASSFDTGGRTEAFF. The chain recombines TRBV5-1 with TRBJ1-1; D is possibly TRBD1 (5 bases). Trimming removed 2 bases at V and 4 bases at J, with 15 bases between. This CDR3 spans 15 amino acids. Germline CDR1 SGHRS, CDR2 YFSETQ.